Detailed here is one TCR beta chain. The clone's antigen remains unknown. One base away there is no much larger clone; base qualities are not given. This entry is derived from a study of CD4 T cells in relation to SARS-CoV-2 and coronaviruses (dated by TCRdb to 2020 to 2023). With respect to the entire study: In the ViraFEST assay, PBMCs were cultured with antigen for under eleven days, after which TCR beta CDR3s were sequenced to identify clonal expansions specific to the antigen. An HIV-1 Nef peptide pool or a culture without peptide was used as the negative reference condition. Patient-derived lymphoblastoid cell lines were used to map the HLA restriction of shared crossreactive spike epitopes. At the level of individual TCR clonotypes, the study evaluated whether memory CD4+ T cells crossreact between the spike proteins of SARS-CoV-2 and those of common cold coronaviruses. The Adaptive Biotechnologies TCR-sequencing kit was used to sequence samples from a few pre-COVID donors and the naive versus memory experiments, whereas other data were Illumina-based. A different TCR-beta assay, based on Illumina, was used to sequence expansion assays from other donors in the study. Overall study results and their limits: The study was limited by small numbers of patients and tested TCRs. Significantly weaker SARS-CoV-2-driven expansion was shown by crossreactive clones than by monoreactive clones, consistent with antigenic imprinting. Since the crossreactivity analysis centred on spike protein, crossreactivity against other viral proteins was not assessed. Around 65% of donors had memory CD4+ clonotypes that crossrecognized SARS-CoV-2 and at least one common cold coronavirus spike. No donor contributed both pre-pandemic and post-infection samples, which limited tracing the source of pre-existing responses.

CD4+ T cells from unexposed donors were collected before the COVID-19 pandemic (2011-2018). The EasySep CD4+ T cell isolation kit was used to isolate CD4+ T cells once the cultures had run for nine to eleven days. As cell numbers permitted, CD4+ T cells from unexposed donors were tested for reactivity to SARS-CoV-2 S and N and to four common cold coronavirus spike pools. About 2.2 million PBMCs per well were cultured in IMDM with around 4.8% human AB serum and 8.5 to 10 IU/ml IL-2. Half of the culture medium was replaced with fresh IL-2-containing medium on days 3 and 7. In general, triplicate replicate wells were used for every peptide culture condition. Leukapheresis product for the unexposed donors was bought commercially. PBMCs were isolated from leukapheresis product or whole blood by Ficoll-Paque PLUS gradient centrifugation. PBMCs were either cryopreserved at -140°C or used fresh in the expansion assay. The QIAamp Micro DNA Kit was used to extract genomic DNA from the CD4+ T cells.

The junction shows trimming of 0 bases on V and 3 bases on J, plus 16 bases between the germline ends. From the germline V gene, CDR1 is SGDLS and CDR2 is YYNGEE. The CDR3 runs 16 amino acids, cysteine and phenylalanine included. Of all the DNA, just the CDR3 is kept, 48 bases in frame from base 1. The protocol used for the library was the immunoSEQ multiplex PCR assay. As for how the authors treated the data: During preprocessing, nonproductive sequences were removed, as were CDR3s that did not start with C, did not end with F or W, or were shorter than 7 amino acids. Antigen-specific clonotypes were called with the MANAFEST web app, based on expansion relative to reference and other culture wells. To be counted as positive, a clone had to show significant expansion compared with the reference culture, at an FDR below 0.05, in 2 of 3 replicate wells. Positive clones also required significant expansion versus all other tandem wells and an odds ratio above 5. CDR3 homology was measured as pairwise Levenshtein distance, computed with the stringdist R package after trimming three terminal residues from each end. Not all clones reach the TCRdb copy of this immuneACCESS table, which keeps in-frame sequences only. Checked studies attribute under half of the gap to unresolved V genes and leave the rest unexplained. That table gives V, J and clone size, and the DNA gave D and trimming. The sample profile shows 20,000 to 25,000 clones; 60% to 80% of them were found once. The ten top clones hold 11% of the sample.

The sequence is built from TRBV9 and TRBJ2-7, and TRBD1 may be the D gene, going by 5 matching bases. Source material: CD4+ T cells from PBMCs, cultured in vitro. The receptor's source is a human donor in good health. DNA sequence: TGTGCCAGCAGCGTAGCGGACAACTGGCCCGTCTACGAGCAGTACTTC. Its protein reads: CASSVADNWPVYEQYF.